This TCR beta chain was sequenced for a study of neurological immune-mediated disorders. Regarding this clonotype: Its antigen is not identified.

The study's findings and limits: Clinical and MRI features did not associate with the cluster found in multiple sclerosis patients.

Germline CDR1 is SGHRS and CDR2 is YFSETQ. The CDR3 contains 15 residues. Between the trimmed V and J ends, which lost 3 bases and 2 bases, there was a span of 14 bases. Using its own MiXCR run on the 5' RACE reads, TCRdb lists one record per CDR3 protein. The table shows around 66,000 distinct CDR3 sequences, with around 5.2% occurring only once. Specimen: PBMCs. J is TRBJ1-1 and V is TRBV5-1, with TRBD1 as a possible D gene (5 bases). The clonotype was recovered from a woman aged 25 to 45 with multiple sclerosis. The chain's CDR3 is CASSWDVFPNTEAFF. For the CDR3, the DNA is TGCGCCAGCAGCTGGGACGTGTTCCCCAACACTGAAGCTTTCTTT.